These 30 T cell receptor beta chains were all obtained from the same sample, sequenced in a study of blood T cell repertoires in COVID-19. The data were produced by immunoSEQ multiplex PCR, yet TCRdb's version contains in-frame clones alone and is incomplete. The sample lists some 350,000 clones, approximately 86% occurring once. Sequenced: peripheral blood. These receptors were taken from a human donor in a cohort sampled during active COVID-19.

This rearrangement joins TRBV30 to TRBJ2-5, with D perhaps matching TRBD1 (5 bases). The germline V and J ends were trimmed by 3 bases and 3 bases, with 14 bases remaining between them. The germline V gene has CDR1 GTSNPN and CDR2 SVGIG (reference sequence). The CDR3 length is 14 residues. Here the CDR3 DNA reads TGTGCCTGGAGGAAGGGAAGGGGCGAAGAGACCCAGTACTTC. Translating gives CAWRKGRGEETQYF. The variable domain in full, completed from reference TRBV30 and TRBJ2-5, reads SQTIHQWPATLVQPVGSPLSLECTVEGTSNPNLYWYRQAAGRGLQLLFYSVGIGQISSEVPQNLSASRPQDRQFILSSKKLLLSDSGFYLCAWRKGRGEETQYFGPGTRLLVL.

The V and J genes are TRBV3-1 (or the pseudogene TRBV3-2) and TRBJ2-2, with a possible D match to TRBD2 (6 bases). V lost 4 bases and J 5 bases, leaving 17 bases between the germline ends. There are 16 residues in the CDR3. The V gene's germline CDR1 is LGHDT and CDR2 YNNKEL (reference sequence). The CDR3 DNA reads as TGTGCCAGCAGCCGTGGGACTCTAGCGATAACCGGGGAGCTGTTTTTT. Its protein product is CASSRGTLAITGELFF.

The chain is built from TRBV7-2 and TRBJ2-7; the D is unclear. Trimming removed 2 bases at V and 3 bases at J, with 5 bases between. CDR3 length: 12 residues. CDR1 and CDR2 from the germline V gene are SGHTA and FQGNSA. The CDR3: CASSLTDYEQYF. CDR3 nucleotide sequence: TGTGCCAGCAGCTTAACAGACTACGAGCAGTACTTC.

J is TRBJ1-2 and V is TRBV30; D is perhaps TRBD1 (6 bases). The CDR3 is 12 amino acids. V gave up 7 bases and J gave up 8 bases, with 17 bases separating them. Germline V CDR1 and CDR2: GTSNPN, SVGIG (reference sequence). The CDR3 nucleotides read TGTGCCTTCCTCGGGGGGGCGCGCGGCTACACCTTC. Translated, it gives CAFLGGARGYTF.

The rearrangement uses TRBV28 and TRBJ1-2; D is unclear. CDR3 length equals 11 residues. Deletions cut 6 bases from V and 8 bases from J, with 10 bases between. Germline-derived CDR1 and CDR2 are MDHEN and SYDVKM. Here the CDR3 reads CASSPMEGYTF. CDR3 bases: TGTGCCAGCAGCCCTATGGAGGGCTACACCTTC.

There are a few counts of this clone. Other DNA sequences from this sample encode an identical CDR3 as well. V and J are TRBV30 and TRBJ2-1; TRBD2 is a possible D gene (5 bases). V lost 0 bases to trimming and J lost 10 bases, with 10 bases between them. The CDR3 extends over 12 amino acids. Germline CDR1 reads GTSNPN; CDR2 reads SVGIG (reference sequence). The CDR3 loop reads CAWSVRRGEQFF. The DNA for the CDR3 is TGTGCCTGGAGTGTACGGAGAGGGGAGCAGTTCTTC.

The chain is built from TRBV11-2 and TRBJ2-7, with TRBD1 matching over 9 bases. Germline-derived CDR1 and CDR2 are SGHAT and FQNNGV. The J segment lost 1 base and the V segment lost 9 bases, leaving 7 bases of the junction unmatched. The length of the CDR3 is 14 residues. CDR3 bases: TGTGCCAGTAAAACAGGGGGCAATTCCTACGAGCAGTACTTC. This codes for CASKTGGNSYEQYF. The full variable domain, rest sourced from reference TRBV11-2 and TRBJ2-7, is EAGVAQSPRYKIIEKRQSVAFWCNPISGHATLYWYQQILGQGPKLLIQFQNNGVVDDSQLPKDRFSAERLKGVDSTLKIQPAKLEDSAVYLCASKTGGNSYEQYFGPGTRLTVT.

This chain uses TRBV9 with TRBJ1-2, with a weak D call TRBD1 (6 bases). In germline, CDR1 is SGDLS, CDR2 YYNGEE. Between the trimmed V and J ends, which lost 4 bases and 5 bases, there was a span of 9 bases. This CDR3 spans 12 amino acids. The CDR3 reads CASSPTGYGYTF. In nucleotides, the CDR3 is TGTGCCAGCAGCCCTACAGGGTATGGCTACACCTTC.

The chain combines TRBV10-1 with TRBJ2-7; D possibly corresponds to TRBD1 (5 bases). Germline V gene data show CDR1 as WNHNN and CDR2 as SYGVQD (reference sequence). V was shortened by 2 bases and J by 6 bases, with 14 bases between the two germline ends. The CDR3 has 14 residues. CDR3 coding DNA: TGCGCCAGCAGTGAGAGGGGAAGGCCTGGCGAGCAGTACTTC. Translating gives CASSERGRPGEQYF.

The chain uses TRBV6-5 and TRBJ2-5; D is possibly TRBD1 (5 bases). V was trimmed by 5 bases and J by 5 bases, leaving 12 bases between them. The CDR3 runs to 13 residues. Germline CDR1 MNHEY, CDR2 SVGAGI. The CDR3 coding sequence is TGTGCCAGCAGTCTAGGGGCGTGGGAGACCCAGTACTTC. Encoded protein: CASSLGAWETQYF.

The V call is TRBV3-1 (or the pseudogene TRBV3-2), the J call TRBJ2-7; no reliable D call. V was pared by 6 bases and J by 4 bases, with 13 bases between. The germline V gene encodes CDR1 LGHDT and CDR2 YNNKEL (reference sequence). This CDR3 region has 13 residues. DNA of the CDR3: TGTGCCAGCAGAATAGACGGGTCGTACGAGCAGTACTTC. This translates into CASRIDGSYEQYF.

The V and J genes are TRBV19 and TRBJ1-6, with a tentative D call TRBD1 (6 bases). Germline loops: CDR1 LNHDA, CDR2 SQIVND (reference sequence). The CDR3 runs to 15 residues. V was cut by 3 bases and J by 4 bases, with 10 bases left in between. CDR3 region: CASSIAQGYNSPLHF. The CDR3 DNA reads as TGTGCCAGTAGTATCGCGCAGGGGTATAATTCACCCCTCCACTTT.

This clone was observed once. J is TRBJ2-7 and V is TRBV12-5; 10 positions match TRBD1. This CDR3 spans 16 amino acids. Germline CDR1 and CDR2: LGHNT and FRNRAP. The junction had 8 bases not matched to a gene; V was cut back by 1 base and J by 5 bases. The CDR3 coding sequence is TGTGCTAGTGGTTTGGGGGGACAGGGGTTTGACGACGAGCAGTACTTC. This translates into CASGLGGQGFDDEQYF.

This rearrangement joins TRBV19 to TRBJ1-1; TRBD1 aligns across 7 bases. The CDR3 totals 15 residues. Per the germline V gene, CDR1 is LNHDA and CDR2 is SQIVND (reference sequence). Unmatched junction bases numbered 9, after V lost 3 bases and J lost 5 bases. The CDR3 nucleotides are TGTGCCAGTAGTATGCAGGGGGGATTGAGGACTGAAGCTTTCTTT. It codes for CASSMQGGLRTEAFF.

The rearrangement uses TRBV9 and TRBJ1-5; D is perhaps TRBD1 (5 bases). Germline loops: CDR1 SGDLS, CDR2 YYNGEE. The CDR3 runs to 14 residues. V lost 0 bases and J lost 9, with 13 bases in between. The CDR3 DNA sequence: TGTGCCAGCAGCGTAGGTCCACTGGGGGGGCCCCAGCATTTT. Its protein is CASSVGPLGGPQHF.

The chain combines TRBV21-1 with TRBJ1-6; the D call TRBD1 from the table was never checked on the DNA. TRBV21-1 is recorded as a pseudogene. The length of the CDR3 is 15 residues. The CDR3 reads CASTLPDRTNSPLHF. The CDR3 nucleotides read TGTGCCAGCACCTTACCGGACAGGACTAATTCACCCCTCCACTTT.

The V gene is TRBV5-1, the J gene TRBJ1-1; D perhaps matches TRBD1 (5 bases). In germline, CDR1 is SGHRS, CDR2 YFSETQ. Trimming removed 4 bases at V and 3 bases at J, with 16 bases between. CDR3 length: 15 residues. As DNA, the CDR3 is TGCGCCAGCAGCCCCCAGGTAGGGGAGGACACTGAAGCTTTCTTT. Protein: CASSPQVGEDTEAFF.

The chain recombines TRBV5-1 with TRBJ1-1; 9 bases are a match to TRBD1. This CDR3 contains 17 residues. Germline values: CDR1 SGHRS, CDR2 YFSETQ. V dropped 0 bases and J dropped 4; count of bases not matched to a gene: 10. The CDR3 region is CASSLAGGQGVGTEAFF. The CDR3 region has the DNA TGCGCCAGCAGCTTGGCTGGGGGACAGGGTGTGGGCACTGAAGCTTTCTTT.

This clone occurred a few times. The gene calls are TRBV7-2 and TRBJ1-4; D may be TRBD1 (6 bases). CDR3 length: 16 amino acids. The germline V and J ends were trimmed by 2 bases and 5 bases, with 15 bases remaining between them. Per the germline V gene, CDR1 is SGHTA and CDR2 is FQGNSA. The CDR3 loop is CASSLNPGQPNEKLFF. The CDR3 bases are TGTGCCAGCAGCTTAAATCCCGGACAGCCAAATGAAAAACTGTTTTTT.

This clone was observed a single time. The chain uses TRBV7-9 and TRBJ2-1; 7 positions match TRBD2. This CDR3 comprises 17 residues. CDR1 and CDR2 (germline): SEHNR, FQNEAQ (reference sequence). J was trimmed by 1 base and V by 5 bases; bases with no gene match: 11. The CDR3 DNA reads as TGTGCCAGCAGCCCCCTTTGGCGGGAGCCTTCCTACAATGAGCAGTTCTTC. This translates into CASSPLWREPSYNEQFF.

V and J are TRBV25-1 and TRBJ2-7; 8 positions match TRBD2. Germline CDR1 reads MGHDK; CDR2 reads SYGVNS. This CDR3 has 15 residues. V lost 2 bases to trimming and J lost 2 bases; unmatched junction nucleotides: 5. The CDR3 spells CASSEAAGAPYEQYF. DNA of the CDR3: TGTGCCAGCAGTGAAGCAGCGGGGGCCCCCTACGAGCAGTACTTC.

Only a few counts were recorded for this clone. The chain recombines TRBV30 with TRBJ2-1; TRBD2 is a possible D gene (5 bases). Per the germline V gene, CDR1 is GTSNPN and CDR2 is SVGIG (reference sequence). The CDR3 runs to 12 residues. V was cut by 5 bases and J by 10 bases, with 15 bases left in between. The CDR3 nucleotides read TGTGCCTGGGGACTGCGGAGTGGGGAGCAGTTCTTC. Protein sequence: CAWGLRSGEQFF.

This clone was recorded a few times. CDR3 loop: CAWNRRGDTDTQYF. The CDR3, as DNA: TGTGCCTGGAATCGGCGGGGGGATACAGATACGCAGTATTTT. The chain combines TRBV30 with TRBJ2-3; 8 bases are a match to TRBD2. Germline loops: CDR1 GTSNPN, CDR2 SVGIG (reference sequence). The CDR3 contains 14 residues. The V gene end was trimmed by 4 bases and the J gene end by 3 bases; junction bases not matched to a gene: 6.

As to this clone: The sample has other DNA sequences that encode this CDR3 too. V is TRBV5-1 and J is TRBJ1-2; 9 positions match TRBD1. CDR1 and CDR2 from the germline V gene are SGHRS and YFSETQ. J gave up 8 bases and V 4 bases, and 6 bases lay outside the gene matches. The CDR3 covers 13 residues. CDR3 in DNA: TGCGCCAGCAGCACGGGACAGGGTGGAGGCTACACCTTC. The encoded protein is CASSTGQGGGYTF.

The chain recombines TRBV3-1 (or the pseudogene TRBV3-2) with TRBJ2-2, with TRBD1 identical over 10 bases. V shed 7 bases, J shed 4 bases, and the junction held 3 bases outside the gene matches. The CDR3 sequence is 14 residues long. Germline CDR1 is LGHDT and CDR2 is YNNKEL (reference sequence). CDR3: CASTRQGATGELFF. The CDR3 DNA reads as TGTGCCAGCACCCGACAGGGGGCCACCGGGGAGCTGTTTTTT.

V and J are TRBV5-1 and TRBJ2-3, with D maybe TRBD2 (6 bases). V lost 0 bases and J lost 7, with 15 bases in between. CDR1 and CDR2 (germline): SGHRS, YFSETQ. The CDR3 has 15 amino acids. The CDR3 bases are TGCGCCAGCAGCTTGGTCCCGGGGGTTGCGAATACGCAGTATTTT. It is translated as CASSLVPGVANTQYF.

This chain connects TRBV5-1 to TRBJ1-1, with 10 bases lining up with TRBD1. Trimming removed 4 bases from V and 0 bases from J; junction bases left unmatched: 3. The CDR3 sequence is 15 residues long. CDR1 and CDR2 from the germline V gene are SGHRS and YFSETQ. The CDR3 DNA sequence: TGCGCCAGCAGCGTGACAGGGGGCCTGAACACTGAAGCTTTCTTT. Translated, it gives CASSVTGGLNTEAFF.

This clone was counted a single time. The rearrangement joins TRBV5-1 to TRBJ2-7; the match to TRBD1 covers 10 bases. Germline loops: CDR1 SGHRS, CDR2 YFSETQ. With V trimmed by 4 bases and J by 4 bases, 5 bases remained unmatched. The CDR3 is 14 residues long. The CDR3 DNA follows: TGCGCCAGCAGCGGCGGGACAGGGGTATACGAGCAGTACTTC. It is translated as CASSGGTGVYEQYF.

CDR3 sequence: CASSQGPSGRVVNEQFF. CDR3 nucleotide sequence: TGTGCCAGCAGCCAAGGTCCTAGCGGCAGGGTGGTCAATGAGCAGTTCTTC. The gene calls are TRBV3-1 (or the pseudogene TRBV3-2) and TRBJ2-1; 7 bases match TRBD2. CDR3 length: 17 residues. With V trimmed by 1 base and J by 6 bases, 12 bases remained unmatched. The germline CDR1 and CDR2 sequences are LGHDT and YNNKEL (reference sequence).

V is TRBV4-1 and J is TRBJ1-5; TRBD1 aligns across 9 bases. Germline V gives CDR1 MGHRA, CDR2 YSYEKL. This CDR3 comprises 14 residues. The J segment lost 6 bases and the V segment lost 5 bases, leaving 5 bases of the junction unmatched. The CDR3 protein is CASSGDRDAQPQHF. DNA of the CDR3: TGCGCCAGCAGCGGGGACAGGGATGCTCAGCCCCAGCATTTT.